This T cell receptor (beta chain) was identified in a study of tumor and adjacent non-tumor tissue in lung cancer. A modified ARM-PCR protocol with three rounds of nested PCR amplified TCRbeta. TCRdb reanalysed the multiplex PCR reads using MiXCR and keeps one entry per CDR3 protein. This sample has 90,000 to 100,000 distinct CDR3 sequences, with 80% found just once. This sample's RNA came from whole unsorted tissue. Distant lung tissue was collected more than 3 cm away from the tumor edge. Between August and November 2014, newly diagnosed, chemotherapy-naive lung cancer patients underwent thoracic surgery in China. CDR3 length: 14 amino acids. J gave up 4 bases and V 9 bases, and 8 bases lay outside the gene matches. Germline assignment: CDR1 MNHEY and CDR2 SVGAGI. On this clonotype: Its matching antigen is unknown.

General observations from the study: TCR diversity was significantly greater in tumor than normal lung tissue. Shorter survival was associated with higher TCR diversity in tumors. Top 100 clones took a larger repertoire share in normal lung.

The receptor was derived from a man aged 60 to 75 with small cell lung cancer. Sequences were obtained from distant non-tumor lung tissue. V usage is TRBV6-5 and J usage is TRBJ2-7, with 11 bases matching TRBD1. DNA for the CDR3: TGTGCCAGTAGATCGGGACAGGGGGTTTACGAGCAGTACTTC. Its translation is CASRSGQGVYEQYF.